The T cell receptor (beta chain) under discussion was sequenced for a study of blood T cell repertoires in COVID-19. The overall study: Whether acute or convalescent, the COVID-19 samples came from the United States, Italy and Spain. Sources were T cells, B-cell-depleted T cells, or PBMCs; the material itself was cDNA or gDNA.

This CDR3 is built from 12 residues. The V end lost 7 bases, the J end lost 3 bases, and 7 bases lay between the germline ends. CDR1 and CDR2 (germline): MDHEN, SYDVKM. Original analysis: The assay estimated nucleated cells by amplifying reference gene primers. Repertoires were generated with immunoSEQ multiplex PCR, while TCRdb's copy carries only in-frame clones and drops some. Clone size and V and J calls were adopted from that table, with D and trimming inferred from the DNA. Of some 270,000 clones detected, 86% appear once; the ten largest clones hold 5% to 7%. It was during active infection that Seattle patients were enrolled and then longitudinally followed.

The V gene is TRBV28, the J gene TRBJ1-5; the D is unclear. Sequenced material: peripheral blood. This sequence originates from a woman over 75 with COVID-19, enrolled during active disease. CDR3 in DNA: TGTGCCAGCACCGAGTCCAATCAGCCCCAGCATTTT. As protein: CASTESNQPQHF.